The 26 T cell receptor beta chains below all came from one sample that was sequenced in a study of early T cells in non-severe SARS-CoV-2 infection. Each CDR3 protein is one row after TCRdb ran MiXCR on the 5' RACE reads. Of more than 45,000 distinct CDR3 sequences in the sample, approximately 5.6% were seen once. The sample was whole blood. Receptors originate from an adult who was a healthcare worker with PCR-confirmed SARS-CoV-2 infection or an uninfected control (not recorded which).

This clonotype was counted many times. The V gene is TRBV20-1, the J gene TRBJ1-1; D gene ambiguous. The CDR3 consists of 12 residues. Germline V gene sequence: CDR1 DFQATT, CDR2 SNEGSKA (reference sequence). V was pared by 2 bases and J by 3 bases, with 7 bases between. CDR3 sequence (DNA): TGCAGTGCTAGAAGGGTTGACACTGAAGCTTTCTTT. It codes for CSARRVDTEAFF.

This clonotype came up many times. The DNA for the CDR3 is TGTGCCAGCAGTTTAGTGGCAGGAACCGGGGAGCTGTTTTTT. Protein product: CASSLVAGTGELFF. The V and J genes are TRBV12-3 or TRBV12-4 and TRBJ2-2; D remains unclear. The length of the CDR3 is 14 residues. Trimming took off 1 base at V and 5 bases at J, with 8 bases between the two ends.

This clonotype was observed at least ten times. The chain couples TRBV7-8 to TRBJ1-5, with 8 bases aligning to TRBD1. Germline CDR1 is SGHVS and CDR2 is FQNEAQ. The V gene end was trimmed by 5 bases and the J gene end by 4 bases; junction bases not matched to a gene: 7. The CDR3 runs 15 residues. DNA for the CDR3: TGTGCCAGCAGCCTGACAGGGGTTGGGAATCAGCCCCAGCATTTT. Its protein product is CASSLTGVGNQPQHF. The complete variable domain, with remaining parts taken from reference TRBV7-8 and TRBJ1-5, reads GAGVSQSPRYKVAKRGQDVALRCDPISGHVSLFWYQQALGQGPEFLTYFQNEAQLDKSGLPSDRFFAERPEGSVSTLKIQRTQQEDSAVYLCASSLTGVGNQPQHFGDGTRLSIL.

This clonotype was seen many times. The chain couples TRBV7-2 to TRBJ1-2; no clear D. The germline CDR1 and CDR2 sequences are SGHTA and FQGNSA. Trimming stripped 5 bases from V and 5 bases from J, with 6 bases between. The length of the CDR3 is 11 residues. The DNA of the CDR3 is TGTGCCAGCAGCCGAACTTATGGCTACACCTTC. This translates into CASSRTYGYTF.

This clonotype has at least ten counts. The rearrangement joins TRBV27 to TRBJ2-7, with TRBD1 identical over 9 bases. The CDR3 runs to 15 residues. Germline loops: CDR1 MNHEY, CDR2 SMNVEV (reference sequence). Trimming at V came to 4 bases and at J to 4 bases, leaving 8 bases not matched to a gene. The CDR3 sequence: CASSSLRTGVYEQYF. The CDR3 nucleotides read TGTGCCAGCAGTTCTCTTCGGACAGGGGTATACGAGCAGTACTTC.

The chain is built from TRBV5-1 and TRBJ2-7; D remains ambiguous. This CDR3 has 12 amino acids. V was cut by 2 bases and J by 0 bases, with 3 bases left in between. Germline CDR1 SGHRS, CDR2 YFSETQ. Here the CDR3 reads CASSFDSYEQYF. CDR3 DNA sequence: TGCGCCAGCAGCTTCGACTCCTACGAGCAGTACTTC.

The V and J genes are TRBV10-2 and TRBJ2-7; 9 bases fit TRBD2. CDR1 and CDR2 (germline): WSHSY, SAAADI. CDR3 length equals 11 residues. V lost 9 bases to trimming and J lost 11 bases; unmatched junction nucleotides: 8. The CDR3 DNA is TGCGCCAGTTCCGGACTAGCGATCGAGTACTTC. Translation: CASSGLAIEYF.

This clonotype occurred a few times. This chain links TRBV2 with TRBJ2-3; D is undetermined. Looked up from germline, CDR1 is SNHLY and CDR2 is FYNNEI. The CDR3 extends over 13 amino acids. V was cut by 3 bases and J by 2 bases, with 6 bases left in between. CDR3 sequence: CASSERLTDTQYF. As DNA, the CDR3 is TGTGCCAGCAGTGAGCGGCTCACAGATACGCAGTATTTT.

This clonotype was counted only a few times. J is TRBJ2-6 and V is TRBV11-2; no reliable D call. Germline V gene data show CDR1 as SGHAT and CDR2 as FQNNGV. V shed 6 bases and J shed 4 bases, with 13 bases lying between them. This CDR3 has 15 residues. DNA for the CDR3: TGTGCCAGCAGTTCCTTTGCGGCCGGGGCCAACGTCCTGACTTTC. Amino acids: CASSSFAAGANVLTF. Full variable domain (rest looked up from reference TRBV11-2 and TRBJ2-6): EAGVAQSPRYKIIEKRQSVAFWCNPISGHATLYWYQQILGQGPKLLIQFQNNGVVDDSQLPKDRFSAERLKGVDSTLKIQPAKLEDSAVYLCASSSFAAGANVLTFGAGSRLTVL.

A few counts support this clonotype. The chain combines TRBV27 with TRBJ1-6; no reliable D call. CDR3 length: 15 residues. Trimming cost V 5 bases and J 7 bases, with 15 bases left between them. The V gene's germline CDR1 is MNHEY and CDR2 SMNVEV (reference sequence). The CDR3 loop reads CASSPSDIQNSPLHF. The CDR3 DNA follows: TGTGCCAGCAGTCCGAGTGACATCCAGAATTCACCCCTCCACTTT.

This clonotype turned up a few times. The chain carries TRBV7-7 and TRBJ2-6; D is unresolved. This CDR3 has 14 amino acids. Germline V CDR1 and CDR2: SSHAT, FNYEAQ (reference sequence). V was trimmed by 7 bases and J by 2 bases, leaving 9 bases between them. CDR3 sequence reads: CASTSSPGANVLTF. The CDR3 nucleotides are TGTGCCAGCACCTCCAGTCCTGGGGCCAACGTCCTGACTTTC. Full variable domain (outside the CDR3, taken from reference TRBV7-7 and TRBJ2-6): GAGVSQSPRYKVTKRGQDVTLRCDPISSHATLYWYQQALGQGPEFLTYFNYEAQPDKSGLPSDRFSAERPEGSISTLTIQRTEQRDSAMYRCASTSSPGANVLTFGAGSRLTVL.

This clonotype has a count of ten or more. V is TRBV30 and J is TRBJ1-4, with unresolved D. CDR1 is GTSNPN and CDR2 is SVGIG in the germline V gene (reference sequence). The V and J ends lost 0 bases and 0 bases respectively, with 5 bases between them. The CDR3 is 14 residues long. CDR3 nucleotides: TGTGCCTGGAGTGTGAAGGCAACTAATGAAAAACTGTTTTTT. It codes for CAWSVKATNEKLFF.

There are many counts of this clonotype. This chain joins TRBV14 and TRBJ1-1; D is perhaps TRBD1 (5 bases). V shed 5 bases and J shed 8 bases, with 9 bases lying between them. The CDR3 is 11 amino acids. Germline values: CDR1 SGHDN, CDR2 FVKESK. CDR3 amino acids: CASSAWTEAFF. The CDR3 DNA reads TGTGCCAGCAGCGCTTGGACAGAAGCTTTCTTT.

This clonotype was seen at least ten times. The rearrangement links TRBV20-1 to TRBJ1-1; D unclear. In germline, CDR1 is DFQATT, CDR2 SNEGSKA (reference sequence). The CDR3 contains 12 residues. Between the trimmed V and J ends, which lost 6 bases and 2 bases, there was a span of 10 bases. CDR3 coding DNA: TGCAGTGCCCCGGGCCTCAACACTGAAGCTTTCTTT. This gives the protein CSAPGLNTEAFF.

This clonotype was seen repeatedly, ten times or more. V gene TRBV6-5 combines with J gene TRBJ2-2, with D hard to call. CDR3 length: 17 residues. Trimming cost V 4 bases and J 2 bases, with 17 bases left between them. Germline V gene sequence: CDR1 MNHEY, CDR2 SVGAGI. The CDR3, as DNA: TGTGCCAGCAGTTCTTATAGGCCCCACCCCAACACCGGGGAGCTGTTTTTT. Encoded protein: CASSSYRPHPNTGELFF.

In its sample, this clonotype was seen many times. CDR3 loop: CASSLVGAGGHYNEQFF. The CDR3 coding sequence is TGTGCCAGCAGTTTAGTTGGAGCGGGGGGTCACTACAATGAGCAGTTCTTC. This chain connects TRBV12-3 or TRBV12-4 to TRBJ2-1; 9 nucleotides match TRBD2. After removal of 1 base from V and 3 bases from J, the junction contained 7 bases not matched to a gene. This CDR3 has 17 amino acids.

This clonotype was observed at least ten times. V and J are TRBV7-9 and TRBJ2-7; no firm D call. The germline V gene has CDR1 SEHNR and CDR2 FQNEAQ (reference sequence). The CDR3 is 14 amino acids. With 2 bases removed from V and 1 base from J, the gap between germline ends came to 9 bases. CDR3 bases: TGTGCCAGCAGCTTATCAGGCAGGTCCTACGAGCAGTACTTC. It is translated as CASSLSGRSYEQYF.

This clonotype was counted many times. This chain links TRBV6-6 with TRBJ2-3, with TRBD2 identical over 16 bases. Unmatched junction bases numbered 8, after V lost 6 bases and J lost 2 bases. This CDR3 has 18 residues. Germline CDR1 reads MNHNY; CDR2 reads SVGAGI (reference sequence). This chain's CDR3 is CASRGGLAGGRITDTQYF. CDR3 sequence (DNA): TGTGCCAGCAGAGGGGGACTAGCGGGAGGGAGAATCACAGATACGCAGTATTTT.

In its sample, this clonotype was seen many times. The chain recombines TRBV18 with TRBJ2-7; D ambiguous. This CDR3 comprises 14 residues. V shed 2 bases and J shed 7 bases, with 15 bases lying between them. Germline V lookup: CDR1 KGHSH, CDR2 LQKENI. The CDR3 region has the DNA TGTGCCAGCTCACCATTACAGAAGTTTGAGGAGCAGTACTTC. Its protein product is CASSPLQKFEEQYF. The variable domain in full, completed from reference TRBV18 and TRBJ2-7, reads NAGVMQNPRHLVRRRGQEARLRCSPMKGHSHVYWYRQLPEEGLKFMVYLQKENIIDESGMPKERFSAEFPKEGPSILRIQQVVRGDSAAYFCASSPLQKFEEQYFGPGTRLTVT.

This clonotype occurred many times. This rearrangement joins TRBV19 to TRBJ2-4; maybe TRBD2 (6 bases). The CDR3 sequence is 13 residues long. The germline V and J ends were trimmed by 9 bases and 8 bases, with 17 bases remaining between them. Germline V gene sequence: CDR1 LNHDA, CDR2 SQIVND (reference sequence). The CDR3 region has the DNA TGTGCCAGAGGGACTCCGGTTAGAGACATTCAGTACTTC. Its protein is CARGTPVRDIQYF.

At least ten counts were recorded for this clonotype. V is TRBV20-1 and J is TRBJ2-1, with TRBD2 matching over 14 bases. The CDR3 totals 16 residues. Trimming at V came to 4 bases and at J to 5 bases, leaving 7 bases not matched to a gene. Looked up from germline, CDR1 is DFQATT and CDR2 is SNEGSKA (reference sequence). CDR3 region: CSATGTSGRTNNEQFF. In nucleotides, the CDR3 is TGCAGTGCTACCGGGACTAGCGGGAGAACCAACAATGAGCAGTTCTTC.

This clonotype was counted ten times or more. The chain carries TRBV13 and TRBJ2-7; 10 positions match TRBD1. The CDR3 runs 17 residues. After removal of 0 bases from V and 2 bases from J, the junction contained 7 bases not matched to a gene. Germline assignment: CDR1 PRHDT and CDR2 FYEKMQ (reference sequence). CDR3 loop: CASSLGPPGQGTYEQYF. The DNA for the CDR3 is TGTGCCAGCAGCTTAGGCCCGCCGGGACAGGGGACCTACGAGCAGTACTTC. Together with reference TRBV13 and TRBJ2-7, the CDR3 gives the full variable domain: AAGVIQSPRHLIKEKRETATLKCYPIPRHDTVYWYQQGPGQDPQFLISFYEKMQSDKGSIPDRFSAQQFSDYHSELNMSSLELGDSALYFCASSLGPPGQGTYEQYFGPGTRLTVT.

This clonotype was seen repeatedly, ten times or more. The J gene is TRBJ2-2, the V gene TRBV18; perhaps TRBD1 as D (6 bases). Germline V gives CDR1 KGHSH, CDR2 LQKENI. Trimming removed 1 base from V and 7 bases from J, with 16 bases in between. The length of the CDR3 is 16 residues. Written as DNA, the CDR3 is TGTGCCAGCTCACCACTAGCACAGGGTTCCGGCGGGGAGCTGTTTTTT. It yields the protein CASSPLAQGSGGELFF.

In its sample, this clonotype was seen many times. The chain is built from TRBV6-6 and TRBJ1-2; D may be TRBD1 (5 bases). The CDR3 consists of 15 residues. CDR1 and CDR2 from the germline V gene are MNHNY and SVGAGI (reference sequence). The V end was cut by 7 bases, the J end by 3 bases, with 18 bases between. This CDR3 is CASTVSREGHYGYTF. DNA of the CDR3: TGTGCCAGCACTGTATCACGGGAGGGGCACTATGGCTACACCTTC.

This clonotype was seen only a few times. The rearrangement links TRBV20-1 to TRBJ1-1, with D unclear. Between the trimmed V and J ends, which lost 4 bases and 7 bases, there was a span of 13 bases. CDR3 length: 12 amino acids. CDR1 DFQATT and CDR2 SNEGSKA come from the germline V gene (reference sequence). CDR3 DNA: TGCAGTGCTAAGGTAGTTATTAATGAAGCTTTCTTT. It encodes CSAKVVINEAFF.

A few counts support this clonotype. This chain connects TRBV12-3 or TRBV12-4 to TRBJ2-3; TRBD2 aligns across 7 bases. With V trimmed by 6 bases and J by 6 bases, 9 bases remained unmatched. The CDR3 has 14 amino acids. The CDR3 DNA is TGTGCCAGCAGGGGTGATGGGAGGGCTGATACGCAGTATTTT. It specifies CASRGDGRADTQYF.